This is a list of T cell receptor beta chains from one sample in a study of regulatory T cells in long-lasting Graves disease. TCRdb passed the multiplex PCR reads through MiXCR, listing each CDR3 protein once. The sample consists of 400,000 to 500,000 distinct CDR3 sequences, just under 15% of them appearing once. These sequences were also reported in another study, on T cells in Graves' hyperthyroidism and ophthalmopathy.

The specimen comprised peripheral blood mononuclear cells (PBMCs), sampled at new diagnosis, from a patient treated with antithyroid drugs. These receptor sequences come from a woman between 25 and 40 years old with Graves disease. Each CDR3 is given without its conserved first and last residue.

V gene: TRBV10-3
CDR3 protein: AISESPRLVAGGNTGELF

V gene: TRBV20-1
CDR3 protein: SARDGRGATLGAF

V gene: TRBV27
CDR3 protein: ASSLTSWPYNEQF

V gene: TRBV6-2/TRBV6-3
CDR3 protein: ASSYSKTTSEQF

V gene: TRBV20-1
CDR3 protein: SARRATNTGELF

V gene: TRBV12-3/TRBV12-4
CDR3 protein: ASSYRKETQY

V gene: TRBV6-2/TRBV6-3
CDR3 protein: ASSMGLAGWGNTQY

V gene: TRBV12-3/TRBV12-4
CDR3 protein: ASTLTGGFHGELF

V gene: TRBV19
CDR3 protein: ASSHGTGGQPQH

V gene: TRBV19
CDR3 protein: ASSIFVDSGETQY

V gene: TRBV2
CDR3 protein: ASSMKPSRDTQY

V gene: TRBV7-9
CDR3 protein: ASVAGGPSYNEQF

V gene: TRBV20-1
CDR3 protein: GARGPNNEQF

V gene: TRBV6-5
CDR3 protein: ASSYGIAGSYEQY

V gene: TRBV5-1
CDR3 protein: ASSSGYGYT

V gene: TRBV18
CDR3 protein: ASSPTMRVQGVGNTIY

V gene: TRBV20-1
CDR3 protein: SAPGSRNYGYT

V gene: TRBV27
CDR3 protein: ASSPTPRDNEQF

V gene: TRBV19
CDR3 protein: ASMGFVAEAF

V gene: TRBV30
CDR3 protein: AWTPKEGTGYYEQY

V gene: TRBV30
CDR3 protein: AWSVLQGPYEQY

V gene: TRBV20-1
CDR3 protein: SARTGPSNSPLH

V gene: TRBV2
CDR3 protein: ASSEQGRDYGYT

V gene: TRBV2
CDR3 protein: ASSEFVAGVGNEQF

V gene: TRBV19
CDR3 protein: ASSPRAQISGNTIY

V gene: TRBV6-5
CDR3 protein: ASSYYRNSPLH

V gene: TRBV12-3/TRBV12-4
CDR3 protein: ASRRGANPYEQY

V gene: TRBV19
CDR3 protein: ASSSILDAHNEQY

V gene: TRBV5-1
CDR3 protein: ASSLGLAGDLYEQY

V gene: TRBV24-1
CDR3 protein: ATSDLGLGDEQF

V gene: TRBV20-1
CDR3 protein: SAFRTTSDEQY

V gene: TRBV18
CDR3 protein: ASSPRGGGLYEQY

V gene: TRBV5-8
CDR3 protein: ASSLRLAGGPRRETQY

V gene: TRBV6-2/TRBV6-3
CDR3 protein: ASSYEGQTYNSPLH

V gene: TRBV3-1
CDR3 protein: ASSVQANTEAF

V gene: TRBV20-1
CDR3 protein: SARTSGSTDTQY

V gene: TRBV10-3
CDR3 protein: AISESQGRNSPLH

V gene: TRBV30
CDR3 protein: AWSKTATEAF

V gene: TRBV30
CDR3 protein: AWNRDSNYGYT

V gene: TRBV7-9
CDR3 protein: ASSSSPVGTNEKLF

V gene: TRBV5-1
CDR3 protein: ASSLSPGDYYNEQF

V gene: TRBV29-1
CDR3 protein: SVEDLSGTDTQY

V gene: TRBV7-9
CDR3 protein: ASNSFREARTGELF

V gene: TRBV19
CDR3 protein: ASSIPGADQQF

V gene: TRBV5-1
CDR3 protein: ATRKEVGTGSRTEAF

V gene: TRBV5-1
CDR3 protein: ASSSGTVYEQY

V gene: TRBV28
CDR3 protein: ASSSSSLNYGYT

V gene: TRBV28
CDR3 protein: ASSSNPGANVLT

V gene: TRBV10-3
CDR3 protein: ATWTSGSTDTQY

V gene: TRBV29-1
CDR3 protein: SVEAGAAPYNEQF

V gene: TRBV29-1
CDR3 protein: SVWRTQETQY

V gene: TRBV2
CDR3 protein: ASREGSSHSYEQY

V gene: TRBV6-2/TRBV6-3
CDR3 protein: ASSYSTTSGNYNEQF

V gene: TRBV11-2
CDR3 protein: ASSLDGSGRPNNEQF

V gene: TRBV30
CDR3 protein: AWSLWGIPYEQY

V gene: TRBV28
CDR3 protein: ASSRGGGDMNEQF

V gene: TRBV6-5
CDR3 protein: ASSYGTGQRSEAF

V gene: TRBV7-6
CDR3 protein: ASSLYLGETQY

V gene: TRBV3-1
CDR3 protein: ASSQVQLGGQRDTGELF